What follows are 2 T cell receptor beta chains derived from one specimen sequenced in a study of blood T cell repertoires in COVID-19. Sequenced by immunoSEQ multiplex PCR; TCRdb stores in-frame clones only, minus some. The table lists about 120,000 clones, 86% of them singletons. Sequencing was carried out using peripheral blood. The receptor source for this set is a man aged 35-49 years with acute or convalescent COVID-19.

The V call is TRBV30, the J call TRBJ1-6; 9 bases match TRBD1. The V segment lost 0 bases and the J segment 10 bases; nucleotides outside the gene matches: 7. The CDR3 sequence is 15 residues long. The germline V gene has CDR1 GTSNPN and CDR2 SVGIG (reference sequence). CDR3 sequence reads: CAWSVPGQGFSPLHF. The DNA of the CDR3 is TGTGCCTGGAGTGTGCCGGGACAGGGTTTCTCACCCCTCCACTTT.

This rearrangement joins TRBV29-1 to TRBJ1-1; D is unclear. This CDR3 spans 13 amino acids. CDR1 and CDR2 (germline): SQVTM, ANQGSEA. The V and J ends lost 3 bases and 0 bases respectively, with 8 bases between them. The CDR3 nucleotides are TGCAGCGTTGAGACATTTTTGAACACTGAAGCTTTCTTT. It yields the protein CSVETFLNTEAFF.